A single sample is the source of the 20 T cell receptor beta chains below, sequenced in a study of blood T cell repertoires in COVID-19. Here immunoSEQ multiplex PCR was the method, and the copy in TCRdb shows in-frame clones only, minus some. Of 200,000 or so clones in the sample, 70% to 90% were seen once. Sequences were obtained from peripheral blood. Receptors originate from an older person with COVID-19, enrolled during active disease.

The rearrangement uses TRBV28 and TRBJ1-3; the match to TRBD1 covers 9 bases. The CDR3 loop spans 15 amino acids. The germline V gene encodes CDR1 MDHEN and CDR2 SYDVKM. Losses at the gene ends were 8 bases for V and 0 bases for J; bases not matched to a gene: 5. CDR3 region: CASCPGQGSGNTIYF. DNA of the CDR3: TGTGCCAGCTGCCCGGGACAGGGCTCTGGAAACACCATATATTTT.

This chain uses TRBV6-5 with TRBJ2-5, with 10 bases matching TRBD2. V lost 9 bases and J lost 9; bases outside the gene matches: 7. Germline CDR1 is MNHEY and CDR2 is SVGAGI. CDR3 length equals 12 residues. The CDR3 bases are TGTGCCAGTTCCGGGACTAGCGTTGCCCAGTACTTC. It encodes CASSGTSVAQYF.

The chain joins TRBV12-5 to TRBJ2-7; the match to TRBD1 covers 9 bases. V lost 7 bases to trimming and J lost 2 bases; unmatched junction nucleotides: 6. The CDR3 length is 14 residues. Looked up from germline, CDR1 is LGHNT and CDR2 is FRNRAP. The CDR3 loop is CASAKGTGTYEQYF. The DNA for the CDR3 is TGTGCTAGTGCCAAAGGGACAGGGACCTACGAGCAGTACTTC.

The V gene is TRBV7-2, the J gene TRBJ2-7; TRBD1 matches at 9 bases. The CDR3 covers 13 residues. Trimming removed 6 bases from V and 3 bases from J; junction bases left unmatched: 3. Germline CDR1 and CDR2: SGHTA and FQGNSA. CDR3 loop: CASRWGQGYEQYF. The CDR3 DNA follows: TGTGCCAGCAGGTGGGGACAGGGCTACGAGCAGTACTTC.

The J gene is TRBJ2-2, the V gene TRBV3-1 (or the pseudogene TRBV3-2); 7 bases agree with TRBD2. Trimming cost V 0 bases and J 1 base; bases outside gene matches: 11. The CDR3 is 19 residues long. Germline V CDR1 and CDR2: LGHDT, YNNKEL (reference sequence). CDR3: CASSQDRRGSGGNTGELFF. The CDR3 bases are TGTGCCAGCAGCCAAGATCGGAGGGGTTCGGGAGGGAACACCGGGGAGCTGTTTTTT.

This clone was detected a few times. This chain links TRBV4-2 with TRBJ1-3; 7 bases match TRBD1. From germline, CDR1 is LGHNA and CDR2 YNFKEQ. The CDR3 is made up of 16 amino acids. Unmatched junction bases numbered 3, after V lost 1 base and J lost 0 bases. CDR3 in DNA: TGTGCCAGCAGCCAAGCAGGGGGGAACTCTGGAAACACCATATATTTT. Translating it yields CASSQAGGNSGNTIYF.

The chain recombines TRBV5-8 with TRBJ1-2, with TRBD1 matching over 10 bases. V shed 2 bases, J shed 2 bases, and the junction held 6 bases outside the gene matches. From germline, CDR1 is SGHTS and CDR2 YDEGEE. CDR3 length: 16 amino acids. The CDR3 sequence: CASSFPGQGRNYGYTF. The CDR3 coding sequence is TGTGCCAGCAGCTTCCCGGGACAGGGGAGGAACTATGGCTACACCTTC.

V is TRBV5-6 and J is TRBJ2-3; 7 bases align to TRBD2. The CDR3 runs 13 residues. CDR1 and CDR2 (germline): SGHDT, YYEEEE. The ends lost 4 bases at V and 8 bases at J; junction bases unmatched: 7. CDR3 bases: TGTGCCAGCAGCCGGGGAGGGGTTGGTACGCAGTATTTT. Protein product: CASSRGGVGTQYF.

CDR3 sequence (DNA): TGTGCCAGCAGCCCGGGGACTAGCGGGCCCTACAATGAGCAGTTCTTC. It is translated as CASSPGTSGPYNEQFF. This rearrangement joins TRBV11-2 to TRBJ2-1; 12 bases align to TRBD2. CDR1 SGHAT and CDR2 FQNNGV come from the germline V gene. J gave up 2 bases and V 5 bases, and 4 bases lay outside the gene matches. The CDR3 sequence is 16 residues long.

This chain connects TRBV5-1 to TRBJ2-2; 9 nucleotides agree with TRBD1. In germline, CDR1 is SGHRS, CDR2 YFSETQ. The junction had 1 base not matched to a gene; V was cut back by 3 bases and J by 1 base. The CDR3 is made up of 15 amino acids. CDR3 residues: CASSWGQGNTGELFF. The CDR3 nucleotides are TGCGCCAGCAGCTGGGGACAGGGGAACACCGGGGAGCTGTTTTTT.

The rearrangement joins TRBV6-5 to TRBJ1-5, with D unresolved. Between the trimmed V and J ends, which lost 5 bases and 3 bases, there was a span of 14 bases. Germline V gene sequence: CDR1 MNHEY, CDR2 SVGAGI. This CDR3 contains 15 residues. As DNA, the CDR3 is TGTGCCAGCAGTCCCGGGAGGGTAGACAATCAGCCCCAGCATTTT. Translating it yields CASSPGRVDNQPQHF.

CDR3 residues: CASSSDRGRFGYTF. The CDR3 nucleotides read TGTGCCAGTAGCTCAGACAGGGGGCGTTTTGGCTACACCTTC. This chain connects TRBV19 to TRBJ1-2, with 10 bases fitting TRBD1. The CDR3 is made up of 14 amino acids. CDR1 is LNHDA, CDR2 SQIVND, per germline (reference sequence). V was clipped by 6 bases and J by 7 bases; unmatched bases: 8. The full variable domain, rest sourced from reference TRBV19 and TRBJ1-2, is DGGITQSPKYLFRKEGQNVTLSCEQNLNHDAMYWYRQDPGQGLRLIYYSQIVNDFQKGDIAEGYSVSREKKESFPLTVTSAQKNPTAFYLCASSSDRGRFGYTFGSGTRLTVV.

The chain links TRBV5-5 to TRBJ2-4, with D uncertain. Per germline, CDR1 SGHKS and CDR2 YYEKEE (reference sequence). This CDR3 region has 16 residues. Trimming shortened V by 4 bases and J by 0 bases, and 14 bases separated the two germline ends. The CDR3 DNA sequence: TGTGCCAGCAGCGGCGGTTATCAGCTAGCCAAAAACATTCAGTACTTC. Encoded protein: CASSGGYQLAKNIQYF.

This clone has only one observation. CDR3 amino acids: CASSLRDYSTDTQYF. CDR3 bases: TGTGCCAGCAGCTTACGGGACTACAGCACAGATACGCAGTATTTT. This chain joins TRBV7-6 and TRBJ2-3, with 7 bases identical to TRBD2. The CDR3 runs to 15 residues. Losses at the gene ends were 2 bases for V and 0 bases for J; bases not matched to a gene: 2. The V gene's germline CDR1 is SGHVS and CDR2 FNYEAQ.

This clone occurred a few times. The chain couples TRBV7-9 to TRBJ1-6; D might be TRBD1 (5 bases). The CDR3 loop spans 14 amino acids. With 5 bases removed from V and 6 bases from J, the gap between germline ends came to 11 bases. Germline V gene lookup returns CDR1 SEHNR and CDR2 FQNEAQ (reference sequence). CDR3 sequence: CASSRGGFNSPLHF. CDR3 sequence (DNA): TGTGCCAGCAGCCGTGGGGGGTTTAATTCACCCCTCCACTTT.

This chain links TRBV19 with TRBJ2-7; D may be TRBD2 (6 bases). CDR1 is LNHDA and CDR2 is SQIVND in the germline V gene (reference sequence). V lost 5 bases and J lost 4, with 18 bases in between. The length of the CDR3 is 15 residues. CDR3 region: CASSDTGSGGYEQYF. In nucleotides, the CDR3 is TGTGCCAGTAGTGATACAGGTTCCGGGGGTTACGAGCAGTACTTC.

This sequence joins TRBV19 and TRBJ1-2, with TRBD1 matching over 7 bases. Germline V CDR1 and CDR2: LNHDA, SQIVND (reference sequence). V dropped 5 bases and J dropped 5; count of bases not matched to a gene: 8. CDR3 length: 14 residues. CDR3 sequence (DNA): TGTGCCAGTAGTTTCACAGGGGTAAGATATGGCTACACCTTC. Its translation: CASSFTGVRYGYTF.

V is TRBV12-3 or TRBV12-4 and J is TRBJ2-3; D possibly corresponds to TRBD1 (6 bases). The CDR3 loop spans 12 amino acids. The ends were cut back, 6 bases at V and 3 bases at J, with 7 bases in the middle. CDR3 in DNA: TGTGCCAGCAGGCAGGGGACAGATACGCAGTATTTT. It is translated as CASRQGTDTQYF.

This chain uses TRBV11-3 with TRBJ1-1; tentative D call: TRBD1 (6 bases). The CDR3 is 13 amino acids. Per germline, CDR1 SGHNT and CDR2 YENEEA. V lost 3 bases and J lost 5, with 10 bases in between. The CDR3 DNA is TGTGCCAGCAGCTTTCAGGGGCAAACTGAAGCTTTCTTT. It codes for CASSFQGQTEAFF. The whole variable domain, filled in from reference TRBV11-3 and TRBJ1-1, reads EAGVVQSPRYKIIEKKQPVAFWCNPISGHNTLYWYLQNLGQGPELLIRYENEEAVDDSQLPKDRFSAERLKGVDSTLKIQPAELGDSAVYLCASSFQGQTEAFFGQGTRLTVV.

CDR3 in amino acids: CASSGPTGFSGNTIYF. The DNA for the CDR3 is TGTGCCAGCAGTGGTCCTACGGGGTTCTCTGGAAACACCATATATTTT. The chain employs TRBV2 and TRBJ1-3; D gene uncertain. In germline, CDR1 is SNHLY, CDR2 FYNNEI. The CDR3 totals 16 residues. V dropped 4 bases and J dropped 0 bases, with 13 bases sitting between them.